This TCR beta chain was captured in a study of T cells in Graves' hyperthyroidism and ophthalmopathy. Study-level background: Peripheral blood samples were taken at initial diagnosis, prior to any treatment. Study results and caveats: Ophthalmopathy prediction by the model preceded onset by a median about 6 months. Ophthalmopathy was separated from stable hyperthyroidism by a 13 V-J model.

The CDR3 is made up of 14 amino acids. The germline V gene encodes CDR1 SGHDT and CDR2 YYEEEE. Trimming at V came to 2 bases and at J to 9 bases, leaving 9 bases not matched to a gene. The investigators amplified TCR beta CDR3 regions from RNA transcripts. HTBI primers drove first-round RT-PCR of the TCR CDR3. TCRdb re-called the multiplex PCR reads through MiXCR, storing one row per CDR3 protein. The sample lists 250,000 or so distinct CDR3 sequences, around 15% occurring once. Predating any ophthalmopathy symptoms, the blood sample was taken at first hyperthyroidism diagnosis. Points on this clonotype: Antigen unknown.

What was sequenced was blood. This chain links TRBV5-6 with TRBJ2-3, with 7 nucleotides matching TRBD2. The clonotype was recovered from a woman aged 50 to 60 with Graves' hyperthyroidism that later progressed to Graves' ophthalmopathy. CDR3 DNA: TGTGCCAGCAGCTTTGGCGGGAGCAAGGAAACGCAGTATTTT. Translating gives CASSFGGSKETQYF.